The 17 T cell receptor beta chains presented below share a single source sample, sequenced in a study of cytomegalovirus exposure and HLA in healthy donors. The protocol was immunoSEQ multiplex PCR, while the TCRdb copy is restricted to in-frame clones and leaves out a portion. The data contain 150,000 to 200,000 clones, approximately 78% of them singletons. The sample was PBMCs. Receptors originate from a woman younger than 45 in good health and CMV-seronegative.

V is TRBV11-3 and J is TRBJ2-7; TRBD1 agrees at 7 bases. Germline values: CDR1 SGHNT, CDR2 YENEEA. The CDR3 sequence is 16 residues long. With V trimmed by 5 bases and J by 3 bases, 13 bases remained unmatched. The CDR3 reads CASSRGGQIPYYEQYF. CDR3 nucleotides: TGTGCCAGCAGCCGAGGGGGCCAAATACCCTACTACGAGCAGTACTTC.

The chain links TRBV5-1 to TRBJ2-7; TRBD2 agrees at 8 bases. Looked up from germline, CDR1 is SGHRS and CDR2 is YFSETQ. This CDR3 has 17 amino acids. With V trimmed by 2 bases and J by 7 bases, 17 bases remained unmatched. CDR3 sequence reads: CASSFTSGSPYPSEQYF. CDR3 bases: TGCGCCAGCAGCTTTACTAGCGGCTCACCTTACCCTAGTGAGCAGTACTTC.

V and J are TRBV5-1 and TRBJ1-1; unclear D gene. Trimming took 7 bases from V and 3 from J, leaving 16 bases between them. CDR1 SGHRS and CDR2 YFSETQ come from the germline V gene. This CDR3 comprises 14 residues. Written as DNA, the CDR3 is TGCGCCAGCCGAGTTGGGAGCTTGGACACTGAAGCTTTCTTT. Protein product: CASRVGSLDTEAFF. Based on the CDR3 plus reference TRBV5-1 and TRBJ1-1, the full variable domain is KAGVTQTPRYLIKTRGQQVTLSCSPISGHRSVSWYQQTPGQGLQFLFEYFSETQRNKGNFPGRFSGRQFSNSRSEMNVSTLELGDSALYLCASRVGSLDTEAFFGQGTRLTVV.

This clone appeared a few times. This chain links TRBV6-5 with TRBJ1-2; 8 positions match TRBD1. Trimming removed 6 bases from V and 4 bases from J; junction bases left unmatched: 7. CDR1 and CDR2 from the germline V gene are MNHEY and SVGAGI. The CDR3 runs to 14 residues. In nucleotides, the CDR3 is TGTGCCAGCAGCCCAGACAGGGGACCCTATGGCTACACCTTC. Translation gives CASSPDRGPYGYTF.

The chain carries TRBV5-1 and TRBJ2-7; TRBD1 agrees at 9 bases. CDR1 and CDR2 from the germline V gene are SGHRS and YFSETQ. Trimming at V came to 0 bases and at J to 0 bases, leaving 7 bases not matched to a gene. This CDR3 is 17 amino acids long. Here the CDR3 reads CASSLARVTGGSYEQYF. The CDR3 bases are TGCGCCAGCAGCTTGGCAAGGGTGACAGGGGGCTCCTACGAGCAGTACTTC.

The CDR3 coding sequence is TGTGCCAGCAAATTACAGGGGGCGCATACTGAAGCTTTCTTT. As protein: CASKLQGAHTEAFF. The V and J genes are TRBV25-1 and TRBJ1-1; 9 positions match TRBD1. The CDR3 is made up of 14 amino acids. Losses at the gene ends were 7 bases for V and 5 bases for J; bases not matched to a gene: 8. The germline CDR1 and CDR2 sequences are MGHDK and SYGVNS.

DNA of the CDR3: TGCGCCAGCAGCTTGGTGGCAGGGAAAGATACGCAGTATTTT. Its protein product is CASSLVAGKDTQYF. V and J are TRBV5-1 and TRBJ2-3; possible D gene TRBD1, 5 bases. From germline, CDR1 is SGHRS and CDR2 YFSETQ. The length of the CDR3 is 14 residues. Trimming stripped 0 bases from V and 5 bases from J, with 10 bases between.

The rearrangement uses TRBV20-1 and TRBJ1-1; D ambiguous. CDR3 length: 11 residues. Trimming took 5 bases from V and 1 from J, leaving 5 bases between them. Per germline, CDR1 DFQATT and CDR2 SNEGSKA (reference sequence). The CDR3 spells CSAYKNTEAFF. The CDR3 region has the DNA TGCAGTGCTTACAAGAACACTGAAGCTTTCTTT.

The V call is TRBV10-3, the J call TRBJ2-3; 9 nucleotides match TRBD2. The germline gives CDR1 ENHRY, CDR2 SYGVKD. This CDR3 is 17 amino acids long. Trimming at V came to 1 base and at J to 4 bases, leaving 9 bases not matched to a gene. This CDR3 reads CAISEFSLAGNADTQYF. CDR3 coding DNA: TGTGCCATCAGTGAGTTCAGTCTAGCGGGGAATGCAGATACGCAGTATTTT.

The CDR3 bases are TGTGCCAGCAGTTCAGGGGGACAGGGAAACACCATATATTTT. Amino acid sequence: CASSSGGQGNTIYF. This rearrangement joins TRBV28 to TRBJ1-3; 7 bases match TRBD1. The ends lost 4 bases at V and 4 bases at J; junction bases unmatched: 4. This CDR3 is built from 14 residues. Germline V CDR1 and CDR2: MDHEN, SYDVKM.

This clone was found once. The V and J genes are TRBV6-5 and TRBJ1-4; TRBD1 matches 7 bases. The CDR3 consists of 16 residues. Germline trimming cut 4 bases from V and 4 bases from J; bases unmatched to any gene: 9. Germline V gene lookup returns CDR1 MNHEY and CDR2 SVGAGI. The CDR3 here is CASSWGQTLNNEKLFF. In DNA form, the CDR3 reads TGTGCCAGCAGTTGGGGACAGACCCTCAATAATGAAAAACTGTTTTTT.

The chain has TRBV10-1 and TRBJ2-7, with TRBD2 matching 12 bases. Germline V CDR1 and CDR2: WNHNN, SYGVQD (reference sequence). The junction had 8 bases not matched to a gene; V was cut back by 2 bases and J by 9 bases. This CDR3 has 15 amino acids. The CDR3 sequence is CASSEATSGRQMQYF. CDR3 nucleotide sequence: TGCGCCAGCAGTGAGGCGACTAGCGGGAGACAAATGCAGTACTTC.

DNA for the CDR3: TGTGCCAGCAGTGGGAGGGAACTTGGAGAAAAACTGTTTTTT. Translating it yields CASSGRELGEKLFF. This chain joins TRBV2 and TRBJ1-4; unclear D gene. The CDR3 covers 14 residues. Germline values: CDR1 SNHLY, CDR2 FYNNEI. Trimming shortened V by 4 bases and J by 8 bases, and 14 bases separated the two germline ends.

The gene calls are TRBV7-2 and TRBJ2-7; possibly TRBD1 for D (5 bases). The CDR3 totals 14 residues. The V gene's germline CDR1 is SGHTA and CDR2 FQGNSA. V lost 0 bases, J lost 3 bases, and 9 bases lay in between. The CDR3: CASSLARQSYEQYF. The CDR3 DNA reads TGTGCCAGCAGCTTAGCGCGACAGAGCTACGAGCAGTACTTC.

The genes are TRBV28 and TRBJ1-1; the D is unclear. Germline CDR1 is MDHEN and CDR2 is SYDVKM. V lost 5 bases and J 6 bases, leaving 10 bases between the germline ends. The CDR3 is made up of 12 amino acids. CDR3 protein: CASSQWAAEAFF. For the CDR3, the DNA is TGTGCCAGCAGTCAGTGGGCAGCTGAAGCTTTCTTT.

This sequence joins TRBV5-1 and TRBJ2-3; 10 bases map to TRBD2. The J segment lost 6 bases and the V segment lost 4 bases, leaving 8 bases of the junction unmatched. The CDR3 contains 15 residues. The germline CDR1 and CDR2 sequences are SGHRS and YFSETQ. CDR3 amino acids: CASSVGLAVRDTQYF. CDR3 DNA sequence: TGCGCCAGCAGCGTAGGACTAGCGGTCCGGGATACGCAGTATTTT. Complete variable domain (other parts from reference TRBV5-1 and TRBJ2-3): KAGVTQTPRYLIKTRGQQVTLSCSPISGHRSVSWYQQTPGQGLQFLFEYFSETQRNKGNFPGRFSGRQFSNSRSEMNVSTLELGDSALYLCASSVGLAVRDTQYFGPGTRLTVL.

The chain uses TRBV7-9 and TRBJ2-7; D remains unclear. Trimming took off 1 base at V and 0 bases at J, with 10 bases between the two ends. Germline V gene lookup returns CDR1 SEHNR and CDR2 FQNEAQ (reference sequence). The CDR3 is 15 amino acids. The CDR3 region has the DNA TGTGCCAGCAGCTTAGATGGGCAGAGCTCCTACGAGCAGTACTTC. Protein: CASSLDGQSSYEQYF.